One sample yielded the 5 T cell receptor beta chains listed below, sequenced in a study of control samples from healthy donors and cancer patients. Some clones are missing from TCRdb's copy, which holds only in-frame ones; the method was immunoSEQ multiplex PCR. The table lists 80,000 or so clones, roughly 89% of them singletons. Sequenced sample: blood. The receptors derive from a man aged 45 to 65 in good health.

The gene calls are TRBV7-6 and TRBJ1-6; 7 bases map to TRBD1. This CDR3 is 14 amino acids long. Germline CDR1 SGHVS, CDR2 FNYEAQ. With 6 bases clipped from V and 7 bases from J, the junction kept 6 bases outside the gene matches. For the CDR3, the DNA is TGTGCCAGCAGGAACCAGACAGGGAATTCACCCCTCCACTTT. Its protein product is CASRNQTGNSPLHF.

This chain links TRBV5-6 with TRBJ1-1; 7 bases are a match to TRBD1. The V gene's germline CDR1 is SGHDT and CDR2 YYEEEE. V was pared by 3 bases and J by 0 bases, with 2 bases of the junction left unmatched. This CDR3 contains 14 residues. The CDR3 sequence: CASSSGQLNTEAFF. The DNA for the CDR3 is TGTGCCAGCAGCTCGGGACAGCTGAACACTGAAGCTTTCTTT. Variable domain in full (rest from reference TRBV5-6 and TRBJ1-1): DAGVTQSPTHLIKTRGQQVTLRCSPKSGHDTVSWYQQALGQGPQFIFQYYEEEERQRGNFPDRFSGHQFPNYSSELNVNALLLGDSALYLCASSSGQLNTEAFFGQGTRLTVV.

The chain joins TRBV11-3 to TRBJ2-1; either TRBD1 or TRBD2 may supply D (7 bases each). The CDR3 is made up of 17 amino acids. CDR1 is SGHNT and CDR2 is YENEEA in the germline V gene. Deletions cut 4 bases from V and 7 bases from J, with 23 bases between. DNA for the CDR3: TGTGCCAGCAGCTCCCCCTGGGGGGAGGGGGCTGAAAATGAGCAGTTCTTC. It translates to CASSSPWGEGAENEQFF.

The genes are TRBV3-1 (or the pseudogene TRBV3-2) and TRBJ1-1; the D gene is possibly TRBD1 (6 bases). Trimming took 6 bases from V and 0 from J, leaving 14 bases between them. Germline V gene data show CDR1 as LGHDT and CDR2 as YNNKEL (reference sequence). The CDR3 is 15 residues long. The CDR3 loop is CASRHVGGLNTEAFF. CDR3 coding DNA: TGTGCCAGCAGGCACGTAGGGGGGTTGAACACTGAAGCTTTCTTT.

The chain recombines TRBV12-5 with TRBJ2-2; perhaps TRBD2 as D (6 bases). CDR3 size: 13 residues. Trimming took off 11 bases at V and 0 bases at J, with 10 bases between the two ends. Germline V CDR1 and CDR2: LGHNT, FRNRAP. The CDR3 loop reads CASRGTNTGELFF. The CDR3 DNA follows: TGTGCTTCCCGGGGGACGAACACCGGGGAGCTGTTTTTT.